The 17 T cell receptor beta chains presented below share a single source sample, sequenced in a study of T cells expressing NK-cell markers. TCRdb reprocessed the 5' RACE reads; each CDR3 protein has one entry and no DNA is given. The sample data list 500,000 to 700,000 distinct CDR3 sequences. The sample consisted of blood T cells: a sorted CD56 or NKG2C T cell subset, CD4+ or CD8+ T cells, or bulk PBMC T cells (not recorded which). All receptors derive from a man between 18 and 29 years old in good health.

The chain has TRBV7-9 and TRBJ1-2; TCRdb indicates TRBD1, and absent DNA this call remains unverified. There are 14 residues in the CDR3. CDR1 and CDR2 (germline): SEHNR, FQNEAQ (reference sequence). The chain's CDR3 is CASSARPGESSYTF. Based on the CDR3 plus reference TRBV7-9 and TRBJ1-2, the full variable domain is DTGVSQNPRHKITKRGQNVTFRCDPISEHNRLYWYRQTLGQGPEFLTYFQNEAQLEKSRLLSDRFSAERPKGSFSTLEIQRTEQGDSAMYLCASSARPGESSYTFGSGTRLTVV.

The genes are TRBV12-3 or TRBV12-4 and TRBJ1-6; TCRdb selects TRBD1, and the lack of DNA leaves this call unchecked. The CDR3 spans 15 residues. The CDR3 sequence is CASRLTGMENSPLHF.

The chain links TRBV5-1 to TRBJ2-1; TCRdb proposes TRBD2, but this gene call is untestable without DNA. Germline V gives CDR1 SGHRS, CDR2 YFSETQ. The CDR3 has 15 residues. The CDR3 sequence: CASSGGGTERNEQFF.

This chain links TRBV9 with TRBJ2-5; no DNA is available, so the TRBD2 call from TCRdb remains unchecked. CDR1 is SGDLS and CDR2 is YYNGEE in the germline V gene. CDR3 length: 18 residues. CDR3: CASSVGAVLISLQETQYF.

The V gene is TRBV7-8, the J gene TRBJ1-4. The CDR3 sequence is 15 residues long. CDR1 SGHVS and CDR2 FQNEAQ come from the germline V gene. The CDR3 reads CASSTAGGTNEKLFF.

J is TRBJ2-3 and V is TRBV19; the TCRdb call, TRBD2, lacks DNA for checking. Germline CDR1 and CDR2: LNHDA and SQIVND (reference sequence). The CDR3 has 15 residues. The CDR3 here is CASSMPADSTDTQYF.

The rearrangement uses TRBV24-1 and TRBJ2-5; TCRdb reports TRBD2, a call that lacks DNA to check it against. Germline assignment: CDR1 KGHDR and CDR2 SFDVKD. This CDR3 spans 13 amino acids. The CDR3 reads CATQAGHQETQYF.

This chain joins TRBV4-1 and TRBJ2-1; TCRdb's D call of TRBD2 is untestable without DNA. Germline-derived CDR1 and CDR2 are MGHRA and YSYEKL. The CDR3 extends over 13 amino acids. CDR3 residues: CASSGGDYNEQFF.

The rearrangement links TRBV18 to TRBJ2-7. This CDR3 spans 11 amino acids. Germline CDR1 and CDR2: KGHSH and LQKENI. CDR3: CASSHGAEQYF.

The chain's CDR3 is CASIRGGSGANVLTF. The chain links TRBV12-3 or TRBV12-4 to TRBJ2-6. This CDR3 comprises 15 residues.

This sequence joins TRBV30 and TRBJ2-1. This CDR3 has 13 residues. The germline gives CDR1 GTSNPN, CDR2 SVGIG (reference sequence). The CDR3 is CAWSVLAYNEQFF.

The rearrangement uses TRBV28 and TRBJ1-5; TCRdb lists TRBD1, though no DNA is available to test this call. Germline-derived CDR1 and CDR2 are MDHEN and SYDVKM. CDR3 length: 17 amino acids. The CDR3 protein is CASSLGHLPYSNQPQHF.

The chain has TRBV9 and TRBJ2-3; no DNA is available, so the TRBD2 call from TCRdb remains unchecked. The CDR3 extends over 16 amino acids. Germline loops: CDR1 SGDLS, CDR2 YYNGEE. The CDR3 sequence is CASSITAGGSPDTQYF.

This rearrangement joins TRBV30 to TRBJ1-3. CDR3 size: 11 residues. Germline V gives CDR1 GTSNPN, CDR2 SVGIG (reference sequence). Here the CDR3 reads CAWSHTDTIYF.

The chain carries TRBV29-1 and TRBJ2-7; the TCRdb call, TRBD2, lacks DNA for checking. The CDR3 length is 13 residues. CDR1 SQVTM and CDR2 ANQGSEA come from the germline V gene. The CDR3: CSVDTQGGYEQYF.

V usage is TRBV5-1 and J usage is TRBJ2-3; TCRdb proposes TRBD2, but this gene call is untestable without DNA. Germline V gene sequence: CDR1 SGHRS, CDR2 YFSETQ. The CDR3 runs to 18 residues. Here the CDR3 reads CASSLGTSGRASTDTQYF. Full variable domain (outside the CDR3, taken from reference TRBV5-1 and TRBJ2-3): KAGVTQTPRYLIKTRGQQVTLSCSPISGHRSVSWYQQTPGQGLQFLFEYFSETQRNKGNFPGRFSGRQFSNSRSEMNVSTLELGDSALYLCASSLGTSGRASTDTQYFGPGTRLTVL.

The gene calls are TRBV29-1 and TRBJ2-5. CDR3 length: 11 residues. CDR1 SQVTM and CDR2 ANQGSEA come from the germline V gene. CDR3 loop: CSVERGETQYF.